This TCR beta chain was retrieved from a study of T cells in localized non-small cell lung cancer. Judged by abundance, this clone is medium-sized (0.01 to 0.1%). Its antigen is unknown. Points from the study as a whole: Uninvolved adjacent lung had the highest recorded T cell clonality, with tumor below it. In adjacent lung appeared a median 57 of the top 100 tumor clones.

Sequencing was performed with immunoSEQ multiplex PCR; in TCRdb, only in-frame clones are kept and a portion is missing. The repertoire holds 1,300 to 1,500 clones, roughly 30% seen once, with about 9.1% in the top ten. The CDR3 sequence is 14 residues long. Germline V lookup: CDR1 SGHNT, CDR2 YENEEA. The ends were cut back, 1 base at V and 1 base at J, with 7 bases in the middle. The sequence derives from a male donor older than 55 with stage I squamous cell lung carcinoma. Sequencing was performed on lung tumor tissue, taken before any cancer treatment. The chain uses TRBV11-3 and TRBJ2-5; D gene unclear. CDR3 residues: CASSLVGSQETQYF. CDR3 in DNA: TGTGCCAGCAGCTTAGTCGGCAGCCAAGAGACCCAGTACTTC. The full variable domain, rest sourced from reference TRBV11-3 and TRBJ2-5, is EAGVVQSPRYKIIEKKQPVAFWCNPISGHNTLYWYLQNLGQGPELLIRYENEEAVDDSQLPKDRFSAERLKGVDSTLKIQPAELGDSAVYLCASSLVGSQETQYFGPGTRLLVL.